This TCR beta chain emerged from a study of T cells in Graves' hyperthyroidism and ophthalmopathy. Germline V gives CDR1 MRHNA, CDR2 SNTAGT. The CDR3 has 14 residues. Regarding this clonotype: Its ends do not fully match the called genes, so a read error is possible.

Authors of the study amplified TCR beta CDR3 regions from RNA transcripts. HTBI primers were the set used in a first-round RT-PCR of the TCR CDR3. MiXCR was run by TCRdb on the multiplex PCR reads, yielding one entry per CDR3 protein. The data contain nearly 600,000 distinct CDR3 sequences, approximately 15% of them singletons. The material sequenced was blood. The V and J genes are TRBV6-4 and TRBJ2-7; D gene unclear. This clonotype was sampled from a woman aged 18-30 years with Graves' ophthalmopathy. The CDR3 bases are TGTGCCGGCAGTGACCTCGGGCTTCGCTACGAGCAGTACTTC. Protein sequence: CAGSDLGLRYEQYF.